The rows below give T cell receptor beta chains drawn from one sample of a study of OX40 agonist ivuxolimab in advanced cancers. Assay used: immunoSEQ multiplex PCR; TCRdb lists only in-frame clones, some missing. The profile shows 45,000 to 65,000 clones, 80% to 90% of them singletons. The specimen comprised CD4+ or CD8+ T cells sorted from blood, sampled in a trial of the OX40 agonist ivuxolimab. The receptor source for this set is an adult with an advanced solid tumor such as melanoma, head and neck, liver or kidney cancer. Both conserved end residues are part of each CDR3. Each record gives: V gene, D gene, clone size, J gene, CDR3 DNA, CDR3 protein. A D gene is named only where the DNA matches it firmly. The size field is filled for only some rows; it gives once, few, many or a size class.

TRBV28	.	.	TRBJ2-6	TGTGCCAGCATTGGAGCCTCCGCCTCCGGGGCCAACGTCCTGACTTTC	CASIGASASGANVLTF
TRBV20-1	.	.	TRBJ1-1	TGCAGTGCTATTAACACTGAAGCTTTCTTT	CSAINTEAFF
TRBV2	TRBD1	.	TRBJ1-2	TGTGCCAGCAGCACCAGGGGGGCTGGGGGCTACACCTTC	CASSTRGAGGYTF
TRBV6-1	TRBD1	.	TRBJ2-1	TGTGCCAGCAGCAGGGACAGGGAGCTTTACAATGAGCAGTTCTTC	CASSRDRELYNEQFF
TRBV25-1	.	once	TRBJ2-7	TGTGCCAGCAGCATCAATACAGTAACCTACGAGCAGTACTTC	CASSINTVTYEQYF
TRBV6-1	.	once	TRBJ2-1	TGTGCCAGCAGTGTTGAACGTATGCTCGAGCAGTTCTTC	CASSVERMLEQFF
TRBV6-1	TRBD2	.	TRBJ2-2	TGTGCCAGCAGACTAGCGGGATTGAGCGGGGAGCTGTTTTTT	CASRLAGLSGELFF
TRBV29-1	TRBD1	.	TRBJ1-1	TGCAGCGCAAGGACAGGGGGCTCCCACACTGAAGCTTTCTTT	CSARTGGSHTEAFF
TRBV18	.	.	TRBJ1-4	TGTGCCAGCTCACCCCGGGCCACTGACGCAACTAATGAAAAACTGTTTTTT	CASSPRATDATNEKLFF
TRBV30	.	.	TRBJ1-2	TGTGCCTGGAGCGAGGGCAGGGGCTATGGCTACACCTTC	CAWSEGRGYGYTF
TRBV6-1	TRBD1	.	TRBJ1-2	TGTGCCAGCAGTGAGCCTGGACAGGGAGATAACTATGGCTACACCTTC	CASSEPGQGDNYGYTF
TRBV29-1	.	.	TRBJ1-1	TGCAGCGTCCCCGGGTGGGTTGACACTGAAGCTTTCTTT	CSVPGWVDTEAFF
TRBV7-9	TRBD2	.	TRBJ2-1	TGTGCCAGCAGCCTACCTACTAGCGGGAGCGTTGATGAGCAGTTCTTC	CASSLPTSGSVDEQFF
TRBV29-1	TRBD2	.	TRBJ2-1	TGCAGCGGAACTAGCGGGATTGACAATGAGCAGTTCTTC	CSGTSGIDNEQFF
TRBV4-2	TRBD2	.	TRBJ2-7	TGTGCCAGCAGCCAAGATTCTTGGGTGGGAGGGACTTACTACGAGCAGTACTTC	CASSQDSWVGGTYYEQYF
TRBV5-8	.	few	TRBJ1-1	TGTGCCAGCCCCTATGGGGCCGGACAAAGGCCCAACACTGAAGCTTTCTTT	CASPYGAGQRPNTEAFF
TRBV9	.	.	TRBJ1-3	TGTGCCAGCAGCGCCGACCCTTTGGGCGGAAACACCATATATTTT	CASSADPLGGNTIYF
TRBV19	TRBD1	.	TRBJ2-7	TGTGCCAGTAGTTCCCGACAGGGGAATTTGGAGCAGTACTTC	CASSSRQGNLEQYF
TRBV19	.	.	TRBJ1-5	TGTGCCAGTAGTGTCACAGGATCTAGCAATCAGCCCCAGCATTTT	CASSVTGSSNQPQHF
TRBV5-5	.	.	TRBJ2-3	TGTGCCAGCAGCTTGGAGGGAGATACGCAGTATTTT	CASSLEGDTQYF
TRBV28	.	once	TRBJ1-1	TGTGCCAGCAGTAGCCAACAGACGGCGGAAAACACTGAAGCTTTCTTT	CASSSQQTAENTEAFF
TRBV27	.	.	TRBJ1-5	TGTGCCAGCAGTTTAATCGATGGGCGGGGAGGGGAGCCCCAGCATTTT	CASSLIDGRGGEPQHF
TRBV6-5	TRBD2	once	TRBJ2-5	TGTGCCAGCAGTTACTCGACTAGCGGGCGGGAGACCCAGTACTTC	CASSYSTSGRETQYF
TRBV19	TRBD1	.	TRBJ1-1	TGTGCCAGTAGTTGGGACAGGACCACTGAAGCTTTCTTT	CASSWDRTTEAFF
TRBV5-3	.	.	TRBJ2-7	TGTGCCAGAAGCTACGGGGACGGGCCCTACGAGCAGTACTTC	CARSYGDGPYEQYF
TRBV18	.	.	TRBJ2-7	TGTGCCAGCTCACCATCGGCGGGGGCGGCCTACGAGCAGTACTTC	CASSPSAGAAYEQYF
TRBV19	.	.	TRBJ1-1	TGTGCCAGTAGTATTCCTCAGGGTTCGGTGAACACTGAAGCTTTCTTT	CASSIPQGSVNTEAFF
TRBV25-1	.	few	TRBJ1-1	TGTGCCTCCGGAGGTGGGAACACTGAAGCTTTCTTT	CASGGGNTEAFF
TRBV2	TRBD1	few	TRBJ2-2	TGTGCCAGCAATGGACAGGGGTCCGGGGAGCTGTTTTTT	CASNGQGSGELFF
TRBV19	.	.	TRBJ2-3	TGTGCCAGTAGTATAAACAGGGTCCGCACAGATACGCAGTATTTT	CASSINRVRTDTQYF
TRBV7-3	.	once	TRBJ2-1	TGTGCCAGCAGCTTAAGGTCCACTATTTCCTACAATGAGCAGTTCTTC	CASSLRSTISYNEQFF
TRBV27	.	.	TRBJ1-1	TGTGCCAGCAGTCCATGGCCGGGGTTCCGGAAGGTGGACACTGAAGCTTTCTTT	CASSPWPGFRKVDTEAFF